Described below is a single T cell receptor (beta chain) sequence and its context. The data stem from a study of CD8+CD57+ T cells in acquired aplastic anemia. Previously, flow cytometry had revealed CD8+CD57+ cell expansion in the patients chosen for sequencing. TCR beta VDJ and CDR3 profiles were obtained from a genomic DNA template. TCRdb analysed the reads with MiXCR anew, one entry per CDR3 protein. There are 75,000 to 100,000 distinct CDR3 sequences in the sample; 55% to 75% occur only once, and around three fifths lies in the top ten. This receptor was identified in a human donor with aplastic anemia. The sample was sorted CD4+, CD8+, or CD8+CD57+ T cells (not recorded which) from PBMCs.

The CDR3 sequence: CASSLVLGGPYEQYF. DNA of the CDR3: TGTGCCAGCAGCTTGGTCTTAGGGGGGCCCTACGAGCAGTACTTC. The chain is built from TRBV5-5 and TRBJ2-7; D possibly uses TRBD1 or TRBD2 (6 bases each). V lost 0 bases and J lost 2, with 12 bases in between. CDR3 size: 15 residues. CDR1 is SGHKS and CDR2 is YYEKEE in the germline V gene (reference sequence).